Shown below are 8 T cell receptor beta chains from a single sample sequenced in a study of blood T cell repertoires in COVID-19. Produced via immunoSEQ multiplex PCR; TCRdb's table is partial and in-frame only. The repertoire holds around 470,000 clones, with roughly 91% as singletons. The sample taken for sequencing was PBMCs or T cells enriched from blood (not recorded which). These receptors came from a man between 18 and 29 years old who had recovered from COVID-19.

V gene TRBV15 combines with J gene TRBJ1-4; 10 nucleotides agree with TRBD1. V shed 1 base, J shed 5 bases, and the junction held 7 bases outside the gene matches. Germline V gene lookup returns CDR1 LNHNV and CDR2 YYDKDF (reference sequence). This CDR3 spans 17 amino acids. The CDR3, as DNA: TGTGCCACCAGCAGAGCGACGCCGGGACAGGGGAATGAAAAACTGTTTTTT. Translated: CATSRATPGQGNEKLFF.

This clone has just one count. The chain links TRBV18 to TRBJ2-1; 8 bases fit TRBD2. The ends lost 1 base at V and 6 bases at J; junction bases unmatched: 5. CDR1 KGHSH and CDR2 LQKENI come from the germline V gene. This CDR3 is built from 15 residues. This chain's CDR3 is CASSPLGLAANEQFF. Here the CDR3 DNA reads TGTGCCAGCTCACCACTTGGACTAGCAGCCAATGAGCAGTTCTTC.

CDR3 nucleotide sequence: TGTGCCAGCAGCTTACGGGAGGAAAAACTGTTTTTT. As protein: CASSLREEKLFF. This chain links TRBV7-9 with TRBJ1-4; D is unresolved. The germline V gene encodes CDR1 SEHNR and CDR2 FQNEAQ (reference sequence). The ends were cut back, 2 bases at V and 8 bases at J, with 6 bases in the middle. This CDR3 is 12 amino acids long.

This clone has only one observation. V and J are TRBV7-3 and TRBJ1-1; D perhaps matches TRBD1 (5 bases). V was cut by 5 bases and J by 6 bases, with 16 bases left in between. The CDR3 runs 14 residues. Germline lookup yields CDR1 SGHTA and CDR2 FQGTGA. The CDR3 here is CASSVAPQGSEAFF. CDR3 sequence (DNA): TGTGCCAGCAGCGTAGCTCCTCAGGGATCTGAAGCTTTCTTT. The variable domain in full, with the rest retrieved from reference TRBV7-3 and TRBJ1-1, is GAGVSQTPSNKVTEKGKYVELRCDPISGHTALYWYRQSLGQGPEFLIYFQGTGAADDSGLPNDRFFAVRPEGSVSTLKIQRTERGDSAVYLCASSVAPQGSEAFFGQGTRLTVV.

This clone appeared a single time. For the CDR3, the DNA is TGCAGTGCTAGTTATAGCGGGGTAAGCTCCTACAATGAGCAGTTCTTC. Its translation is CSASYSGVSSYNEQFF. This chain joins TRBV20-1 and TRBJ2-1; 8 bases are a match to TRBD2. The CDR3 has 16 residues. CDR1 and CDR2 (germline): DFQATT, SNEGSKA (reference sequence). Trimming at V came to 3 bases and at J to 0 bases, leaving 7 bases not matched to a gene.

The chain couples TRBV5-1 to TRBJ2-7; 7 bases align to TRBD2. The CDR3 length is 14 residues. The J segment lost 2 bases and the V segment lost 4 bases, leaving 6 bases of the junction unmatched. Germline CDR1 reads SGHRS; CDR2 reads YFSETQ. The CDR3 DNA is TGCGCCAGCAGCCCTCTAGCGGAGGCCTACGAGCAGTACTTC. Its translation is CASSPLAEAYEQYF.

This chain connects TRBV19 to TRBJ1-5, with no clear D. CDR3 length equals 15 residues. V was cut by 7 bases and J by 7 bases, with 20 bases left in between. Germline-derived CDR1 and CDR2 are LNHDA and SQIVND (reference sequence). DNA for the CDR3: TGTGCCAGTACCCTAGCCTTAGGGTTAGGGCAGCCCCAGCATTTT. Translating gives CASTLALGLGQPQHF.

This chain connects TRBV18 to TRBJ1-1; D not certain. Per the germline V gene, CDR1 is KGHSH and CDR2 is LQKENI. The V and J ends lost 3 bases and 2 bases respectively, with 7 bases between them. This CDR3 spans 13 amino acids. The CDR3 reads CASSPQDNTEAFF. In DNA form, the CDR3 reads TGTGCCAGCTCACCGCAGGATAACACTGAAGCTTTCTTT.